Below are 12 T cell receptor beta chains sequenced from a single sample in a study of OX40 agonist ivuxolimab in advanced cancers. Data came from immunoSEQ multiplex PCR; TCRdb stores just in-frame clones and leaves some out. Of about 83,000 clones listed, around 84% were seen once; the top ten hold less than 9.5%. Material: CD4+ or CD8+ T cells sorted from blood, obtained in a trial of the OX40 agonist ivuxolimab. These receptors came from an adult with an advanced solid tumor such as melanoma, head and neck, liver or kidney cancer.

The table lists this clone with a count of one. The CDR3 bases are TGTGCCAGCAGCAAATACGGGACATCGGAAAATTTCTTT. The encoded protein is CASSKYGTSENFF. J is TRBJ1-1 and V is TRBV21-1; the table's D call of TRBD1 was not tested on the DNA. TRBV21-1 is noted as a pseudogene. The CDR3 contains 13 residues.

The CDR3 DNA follows: TGTGCCAGCAGCTTAGACCAGCGTTCCTACGAGCAGTACTTC. Protein sequence: CASSLDQRSYEQYF. V usage is TRBV7-9 and J usage is TRBJ2-7; D gene unclear. Germline V gives CDR1 SEHNR, CDR2 FQNEAQ (reference sequence). CDR3 size: 14 residues. Trimming removed 1 base at V and 1 base at J, with 8 bases between.

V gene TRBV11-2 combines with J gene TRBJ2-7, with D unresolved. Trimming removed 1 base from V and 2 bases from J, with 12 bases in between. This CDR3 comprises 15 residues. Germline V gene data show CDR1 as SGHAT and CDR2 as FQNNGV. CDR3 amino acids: CASSLVGGATYEQYF. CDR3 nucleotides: TGTGCCAGCAGCTTAGTCGGCGGAGCAACCTACGAGCAGTACTTC.

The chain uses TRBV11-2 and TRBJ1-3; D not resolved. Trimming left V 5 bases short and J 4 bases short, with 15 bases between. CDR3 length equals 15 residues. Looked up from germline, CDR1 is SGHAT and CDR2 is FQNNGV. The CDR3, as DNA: TGTGCCAGCAGCCTCACCGACCGATCGGGAAACACCATATATTTT. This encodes CASSLTDRSGNTIYF.

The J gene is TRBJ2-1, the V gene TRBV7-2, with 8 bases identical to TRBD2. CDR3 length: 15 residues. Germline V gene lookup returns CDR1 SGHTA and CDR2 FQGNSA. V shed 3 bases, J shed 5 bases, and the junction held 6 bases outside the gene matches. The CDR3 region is CASSFPGLGNNEQFF. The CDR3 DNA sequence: TGTGCCAGCAGCTTTCCGGGACTAGGAAACAATGAGCAGTTCTTC.

CDR3 loop: CASSLNGFEGIQYF. The CDR3 DNA follows: TGTGCCAGCAGCTTAAACGGCTTTGAGGGCATTCAGTACTTC. This chain joins TRBV7-3 and TRBJ2-4, with TRBD2 as a possible D gene (5 bases). This CDR3 has 14 amino acids. V was cut by 1 base and J by 9 bases, with 13 bases left in between. The germline gives CDR1 SGHTA, CDR2 FQGTGA.

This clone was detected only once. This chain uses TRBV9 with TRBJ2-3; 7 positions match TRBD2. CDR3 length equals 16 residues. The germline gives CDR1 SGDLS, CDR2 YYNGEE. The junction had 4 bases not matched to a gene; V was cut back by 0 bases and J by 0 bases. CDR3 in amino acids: CASSVGFSGSTDTQYF. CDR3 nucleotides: TGTGCCAGCAGCGTAGGTTTTAGCGGGAGCACAGATACGCAGTATTTT.

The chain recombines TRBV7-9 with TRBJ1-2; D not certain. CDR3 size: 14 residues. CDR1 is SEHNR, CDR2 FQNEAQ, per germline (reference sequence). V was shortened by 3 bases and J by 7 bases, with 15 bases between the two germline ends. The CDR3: CASSLGSLVGGYTF. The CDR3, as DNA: TGTGCCAGCAGCTTGGGATCACTCGTCGGTGGCTACACCTTC.

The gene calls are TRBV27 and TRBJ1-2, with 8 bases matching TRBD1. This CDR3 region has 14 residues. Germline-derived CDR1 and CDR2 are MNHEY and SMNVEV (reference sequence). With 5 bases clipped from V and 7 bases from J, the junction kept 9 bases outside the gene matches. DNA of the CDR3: TGTGCCAGCAGTCTTCCCGGGACAGGTTCTGGCTACACCTTC. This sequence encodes CASSLPGTGSGYTF.

The chain's CDR3 is CASSLGWLGGEEDWTGELFF. The CDR3 DNA follows: TGTGCCAGCAGCTTAGGGTGGTTAGGAGGGGAGGAAGACTGGACCGGGGAGCTGTTTTTT. V usage is TRBV11-3 and J usage is TRBJ2-2; the D gene is possibly TRBD2 (6 bases). There are 20 residues in the CDR3. V gave up 1 base and J gave up 5 bases, with 26 bases separating them. The germline CDR1 and CDR2 sequences are SGHNT and YENEEA. Together with reference TRBV11-3 and TRBJ2-2, the CDR3 gives the full variable domain: EAGVVQSPRYKIIEKKQPVAFWCNPISGHNTLYWYLQNLGQGPELLIRYENEEAVDDSQLPKDRFSAERLKGVDSTLKIQPAELGDSAVYLCASSLGWLGGEEDWTGELFFGEGSRLTVL.

The CDR3 here is CASSLVVGGYNEQFF. The CDR3 DNA follows: TGTGCCAGCAGCTTAGTGGTGGGGGGCTACAATGAGCAGTTCTTC. The chain combines TRBV7-6 with TRBJ2-1; the D gene is possibly TRBD2 (6 bases). The CDR3 contains 15 residues. Trimming stripped 1 base from V and 3 bases from J, with 10 bases between. In germline, CDR1 is SGHVS, CDR2 FNYEAQ.

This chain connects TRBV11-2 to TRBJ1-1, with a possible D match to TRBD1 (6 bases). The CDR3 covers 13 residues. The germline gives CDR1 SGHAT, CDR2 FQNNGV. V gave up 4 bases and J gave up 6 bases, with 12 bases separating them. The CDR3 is CASSWTEGAEAFF. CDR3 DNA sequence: TGTGCCAGCAGCTGGACAGAAGGAGCTGAAGCTTTCTTT. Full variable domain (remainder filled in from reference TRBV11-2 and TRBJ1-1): EAGVAQSPRYKIIEKRQSVAFWCNPISGHATLYWYQQILGQGPKLLIQFQNNGVVDDSQLPKDRFSAERLKGVDSTLKIQPAKLEDSAVYLCASSWTEGAEAFFGQGTRLTVV.